Many counts were recorded for the clone carrying this T cell receptor beta chain. Its antigen remains unknown. The data derive from a study of beta chain features in type 1 diabetes. Across the whole study: The examined sorted cells totaled 107,917,701 across samples.

Trimming removed 2 bases at V and 10 bases at J, with 11 bases between. Germline-derived CDR1 and CDR2 are LNHDA and SQIVND (reference sequence). CDR3 length: 12 amino acids. As every portion of the isolated RNA was reverse transcribed, the sequencing read expressed TCRB transcripts. Clones were read by immunoSEQ multiplex PCR, and TCRdb kept only the in-frame ones, dropping some. The sample consists of hundreds of thousands of clones, 14% of them appearing once. Study-level results: A PCR bias possibly favoring shorter templates would apply equally to patients and controls.

Only one heparinised blood draw was taken per donor, and its volume averaged about 120 mL. The rearrangement joins TRBV19 to TRBJ1-1; D is uncertain. Sequencing was carried out using central memory CD4+ T cells from blood. The sequence was obtained from a man aged 25 to 45 in good health. This chain's CDR3 is CASSIRALPAFF. The DNA of the CDR3 is TGTGCCAGTAGTATACGAGCCCTTCCAGCTTTCTTT.